This T cell receptor beta chain was profiled in a study of T cells in Graves' hyperthyroidism and ophthalmopathy. Ophthalmopathy patients showed a Clinical Activity Score of at least 3, NOSPECS grade of at least 4 and duration under 3 months. Clinicians diagnosed patients from clinical symptoms, serum thyroxine and TRAb, thyroid ultrasound and orbital computed tomography. The source material, RNA transcripts, was used to amplify TCR beta CDR3 regions. The HTBI primer set was used in a first-round RT-PCR of the TCR CDR3. TCRdb called the multiplex PCR reads again in MiXCR, with one record for every CDR3 protein. The sample contains 350,000 to 400,000 distinct CDR3 sequences, approximately 17% of which appear only once. Germline V CDR1 and CDR2: MNHNS, SASEGT. Trimming removed 6 bases from V and 6 bases from J; junction bases left unmatched: 11. The CDR3 spans 15 residues. Ten or more counts support this clonotype. The antigen is not known.

Findings and limits, study-wide: Ophthalmopathy was told apart from stable hyperthyroidism by a 13 V-J model. The blood repertoire included most of the expanded thyroid clonotypes above 0.001.

This receptor was obtained from a man aged 18 to 29 with Graves' ophthalmopathy. The genes are TRBV6-1 and TRBJ2-1; TRBD1 aligns across 7 bases. The sample consisted of blood. This chain's CDR3 is CASRAGQGVRNEQFF. The CDR3 DNA reads as TGTGCCAGCAGGGCGGGCCAGGGGGTGCGCAATGAGCAGTTCTTC.